These 12 T cell receptor beta chains came from one sample sequenced in a study of T cell repertoires in cytomegalovirus infection. A single record per CDR3 protein comes from TCRdb applying MiXCR to the reads. Of about 500,000 distinct CDR3 sequences listed, around 35% are singletons. These receptors have no identified antigens. The sequenced sample was cultured PBMCs, obtained from culture after CMV antigen stimulation. The source of these receptors is a human donor in good health (CMV status not recorded). Some clones in this sample may be carry-over from other donors' samples.

The CDR3 DNA sequence: TGTGCCAGCTCACCACCGAGCGGCGGGAGCGATGAGCAGTTCTTC. It specifies CASSPPSGGSDEQFF. V gene TRBV18 combines with J gene TRBJ2-1; 7 positions agree with TRBD2. CDR3 size: 15 residues. Germline lookup yields CDR1 KGHSH and CDR2 LQKENI. V lost 0 bases to trimming and J lost 8 bases; unmatched junction nucleotides: 7. Together with reference TRBV18 and TRBJ2-1, the CDR3 gives the full variable domain: NAGVMQNPRHLVRRRGQEARLRCSPMKGHSHVYWYRQLPEEGLKFMVYLQKENIIDESGMPKERFSAEFPKEGPSILRIQQVVRGDSAAYFCASSPPSGGSDEQFFGPGTRLTVL.

This clonotype came up a few times. V usage is TRBV27 and J usage is TRBJ1-6; no clear D. Germline-derived CDR1 and CDR2 are MNHEY and SMNVEV (reference sequence). This CDR3 comprises 14 residues. Trimming removed 4 bases at V and 4 bases at J, with 8 bases between. CDR3 in DNA: TGTGCCAGCAGTTACGGGAGATATAATTCACCCCTCCACTTT. Protein sequence: CASSYGRYNSPLHF.

This clonotype was counted between two and nine times. The chain uses TRBV6-6 and TRBJ1-2; TRBD1 agrees at 10 bases. The V segment lost 8 bases and the J segment 4 bases; nucleotides outside the gene matches: 16. CDR3 length equals 17 residues. CDR1 MNHNY and CDR2 SVGAGI come from the germline V gene (reference sequence). The CDR3 DNA sequence: TGTGCCAGCGAACGGGGACAGGGGTTCACTCAGTCCTATGGCTACACCTTC. Protein: CASERGQGFTQSYGYTF.

This clonotype was counted ten times or more. The rearrangement joins TRBV7-2 to TRBJ2-1; TRBD2 matches at 9 bases. V shed 4 bases and J 2 bases; nucleotides not matched to a gene: 6. From germline, CDR1 is SGHTA and CDR2 FQGNSA. This CDR3 is 16 amino acids long. The CDR3 protein is CASSSSLAGAYNEQFF. In nucleotides, the CDR3 is TGTGCCAGCAGCTCGTCACTAGCGGGTGCCTACAATGAGCAGTTCTTC.

The genes are TRBV6-1 and TRBJ1-5; 12 bases align to TRBD1. This CDR3 is 19 amino acids long. From germline, CDR1 is MNHNS and CDR2 SASEGT. The trim removed 4 bases at V and 1 base at J, leaving 11 bases unmatched. The CDR3 nucleotides read TGTGCCAGCAGTGCGCCTCCGGGACAGGGGGCGCAAAGCAATCAGCCCCAGCATTTT. It specifies CASSAPPGQGAQSNQPQHF.

This chain links TRBV6-2 or TRBV6-3 with TRBJ2-3, with unresolved D. Trimming stripped 0 bases from V and 2 bases from J, with 9 bases between. The CDR3 is 15 residues long. CDR1 is MNHEY and CDR2 is SVGEGT in the germline V gene. CDR3 sequence (DNA): TGTGCCAGCAGTTACTCGGGCACTCCCACAGATACGCAGTATTTT. Protein sequence: CASSYSGTPTDTQYF.

The J gene is TRBJ1-2, the V gene TRBV19; TRBD1 agrees at 7 bases. Looked up from germline, CDR1 is LNHDA and CDR2 is SQIVND (reference sequence). CDR3 size: 14 residues. Unmatched junction bases numbered 7, after V lost 7 bases and J lost 2 bases. CDR3 sequence (DNA): TGTGCCAGTACGAGACAGGGCCCCAACTATGGCTACACCTTC. This translates into CASTRQGPNYGYTF.

This clonotype appeared a few times. This chain's CDR3 is CASSLRGLAANTDTQYF. In DNA form, the CDR3 reads TGTGCCAGCAGTTTGCGAGGGCTAGCGGCGAACACAGATACGCAGTATTTT. The chain joins TRBV27 to TRBJ2-3; 7 bases line up with TRBD2. The V gene's germline CDR1 is MNHEY and CDR2 SMNVEV (reference sequence). Trimming at V came to 3 bases and at J to 2 bases, leaving 11 bases not matched to a gene. The CDR3 totals 17 residues.

CDR3 amino acids: CASSFAPQGGEQFF. In nucleotides, the CDR3 is TGTGCCAGCAGCTTTGCCCCCCAGGGGGGTGAGCAGTTCTTC. The chain couples TRBV11-2 to TRBJ2-1, with TRBD1 as a possible D gene (7 bases). V gave up 3 bases and J gave up 9 bases, with 15 bases separating them. This CDR3 is built from 14 residues. Germline V gene data show CDR1 as SGHAT and CDR2 as FQNNGV.

This clonotype was counted only a few times. The chain recombines TRBV6-2 or TRBV6-3 with TRBJ2-1; TRBD2 matches at 14 bases. This CDR3 comprises 19 residues. Trimming at V came to 6 bases and at J to 4 bases, leaving 14 bases not matched to a gene. Per germline, CDR1 MNHEY and CDR2 SVGEGT. CDR3 sequence reads: CASRPGLAGVSPRYNEQFF. The DNA for the CDR3 is TGTGCCAGCAGGCCGGGACTAGCGGGAGTAAGCCCGAGATACAATGAGCAGTTCTTC.

This clonotype was detected a few times. The chain combines TRBV20-1 with TRBJ2-1; a weak D match, TRBD1 (5 bases). There are 16 residues in the CDR3. Trimming pared 4 bases from V and 8 bases from J, leaving 24 bases between. Germline loops: CDR1 DFQATT, CDR2 SNEGSKA (reference sequence). CDR3 in amino acids: CSAKGSWLRDGHEQFF. The DNA of the CDR3 is TGCAGTGCTAAGGGGTCGTGGCTTCGAGATGGACATGAGCAGTTCTTC.

This chain links TRBV27 with TRBJ2-7; 9 bases map to TRBD2. In germline, CDR1 is MNHEY, CDR2 SMNVEV (reference sequence). Germline trimming cut 4 bases from V and 4 bases from J; bases unmatched to any gene: 8. The CDR3 runs 15 residues. The CDR3, as DNA: TGTGCCAGCAGTTGGGGAGGACTAGCGAGGTACGAGCAGTACTTC. Its translation: CASSWGGLARYEQYF.